The next 10 T cell receptor beta chains were all read from a single sample in a study of cytotoxic CD8 clonotypes in ibrutinib-treated CLL. Using immunoSEQ multiplex PCR, the repertoire was profiled, and TCRdb retains in-frame clones only, with some absent. This sample carries about 140,000 clones, 75% to 95% of them seen once, and the ten largest clones take less than 14%. The sequenced sample was PBMCs, obtained after 12 months of ibrutinib treatment. These TCRs come from a human donor with chronic lymphocytic leukemia.

The chain couples TRBV6-6 to TRBJ2-6; a weak D match, TRBD1 (5 bases). This CDR3 spans 16 amino acids. Germline-derived CDR1 and CDR2 are MNHNY and SVGAGI (reference sequence). V shed 6 bases and J shed 4 bases, with 16 bases lying between them. Written as DNA, the CDR3 is TGTGCCAGCAGACCTCCAGGGCGAGGAGGGGCCAACGTCCTGACTTTC. It is translated as CASRPPGRGGANVLTF.

The chain links TRBV10-3 to TRBJ1-5, with 9 bases lining up with TRBD1. Germline values: CDR1 ENHRY, CDR2 SYGVKD. V trimming: 7 bases; J trimming: 7 bases; junction bases outside the gene matches: 5. The CDR3 runs to 13 residues. CDR3 DNA sequence: TGTGCCATCACTTTGGGACAGGGCCAGCCCCAGCATTTT. It encodes CAITLGQGQPQHF.

The chain couples TRBV5-1 to TRBJ2-7, with D tentatively TRBD2 (6 bases). The V end was cut by 4 bases, the J end by 3 bases, with 20 bases between. The CDR3 has 16 amino acids. CDR1 SGHRS and CDR2 YFSETQ come from the germline V gene. CDR3 sequence reads: CASSLGGGSNYYEQYF. CDR3 DNA sequence: TGCGCCAGCAGCCTTGGTGGGGGGAGCAATTACTACGAGCAGTACTTC.

This clone was picked up one time. The V and J genes are TRBV6-5 and TRBJ1-4, with a tentative D call TRBD1 (6 bases). The V end was cut by 5 bases, the J end by 6 bases, with 10 bases between. Germline values: CDR1 MNHEY, CDR2 SVGAGI. The CDR3 sequence is 13 residues long. In nucleotides, the CDR3 is TGTGCCAGCAGTAGCGGACAGTATGAAAAACTGTTTTTT. Translation gives CASSSGQYEKLFF.

This chain connects TRBV6-1 to TRBJ2-3, with a possible D match to TRBD2 (7 bases). The CDR3 has 14 residues. Trimming took off 2 bases at V and 6 bases at J, with 12 bases between the two ends. Germline V gene lookup returns CDR1 MNHNS and CDR2 SASEGT. CDR3 sequence: CASSELGRGDTQYF. As DNA, the CDR3 is TGTGCCAGCAGTGAACTGGGGAGGGGGGATACGCAGTATTTT.

This chain links TRBV20-1 with TRBJ2-5; no reliable D call. Germline V gene lookup returns CDR1 DFQATT and CDR2 SNEGSKA (reference sequence). The length of the CDR3 is 9 residues. Trimming removed 4 bases at V and 5 bases at J, with 2 bases between. CDR3 sequence: CSAKETQYF. As DNA, the CDR3 is TGCAGTGCTAAGGAGACCCAGTACTTC.

The rearrangement links TRBV2 to TRBJ1-2; D unclear. Per germline, CDR1 SNHLY and CDR2 FYNNEI. This CDR3 is built from 12 residues. The V gene lost 3 bases and the J gene lost 8 bases, with 10 bases spanning the gap. In DNA form, the CDR3 reads TGTGCCAGCAGTGATGGATCAGGAGGCTACACCTTC. It is translated as CASSDGSGGYTF.

V gene TRBV30 combines with J gene TRBJ2-7; no firm D call. V lost 4 bases, J lost 6 bases, and 10 bases lay in between. Per the germline V gene, CDR1 is GTSNPN and CDR2 is SVGIG (reference sequence). The CDR3 is 11 residues long. CDR3 amino acids: CAWTPVCEQYF. The CDR3 coding sequence is TGTGCCTGGACCCCAGTCTGCGAGCAGTACTTC.

The gene calls are TRBV27 and TRBJ2-2; a weak D match, TRBD2 (5 bases). This CDR3 has 13 residues. In germline, CDR1 is MNHEY, CDR2 SMNVEV (reference sequence). V gave up 1 base and J gave up 7 bases, with 7 bases separating them. CDR3 protein: CASSLWGVGELFF. The CDR3 nucleotides are TGTGCCAGCAGTTTATGGGGAGTCGGGGAGCTGTTTTTT.

The chain links TRBV29-1 to TRBJ2-2, with TRBD2 matching 15 bases. The CDR3 consists of 15 residues. CDR1 is SQVTM, CDR2 ANQGSEA, per germline. Unmatched junction bases numbered 4, after V lost 4 bases and J lost 7 bases. Here the CDR3 reads CSVAGLAGGSGELFF. In DNA, the CDR3 is TGCAGCGTTGCGGGACTAGCGGGAGGTAGCGGGGAGCTGTTTTTT.